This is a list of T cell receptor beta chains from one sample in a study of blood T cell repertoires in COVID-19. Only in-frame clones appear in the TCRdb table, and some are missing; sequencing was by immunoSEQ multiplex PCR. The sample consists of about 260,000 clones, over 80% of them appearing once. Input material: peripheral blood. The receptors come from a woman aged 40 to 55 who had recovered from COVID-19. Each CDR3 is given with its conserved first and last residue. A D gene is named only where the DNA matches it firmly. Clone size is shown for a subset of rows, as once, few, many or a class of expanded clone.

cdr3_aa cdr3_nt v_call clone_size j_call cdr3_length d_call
CSASTGRTEAFF TGCAGTGCTAGTACAGGGAGAACTGAAGCTTTCTTT TRBV20-1 NA TRBJ1-1 12 NA
CAISALGANYGYTF TGTGCCATCAGTGCTTTAGGAGCTAACTATGGCTACACCTTC TRBV10-3 NA TRBJ1-2 14 NA
CASSLEPKRGQAVQETQYF TGTGCCAGCAGCTTAGAGCCAAAGAGGGGGCAGGCGGTACAAGAGACCCAGTACTTC TRBV7-6 NA TRBJ2-5 19 TRBD1
CASGPTGPSGANVLTF TGTGCCAGCGGACCGACAGGGCCCTCTGGGGCCAACGTCCTGACTTTC TRBV7-9 NA TRBJ2-6 16 TRBD1
CASRISGGGYEQYF TGTGCCAGCAGAATTAGCGGGGGGGGATACGAGCAGTACTTC TRBV3-1/TRBV3-2 NA TRBJ2-7 14 TRBD2
CASRKTGNYGYTF TGTGCCAGCAGAAAGACAGGAAACTATGGCTACACCTTC TRBV6-5 NA TRBJ1-2 13 NA
CASSFDLNEQFF TGCGCCAGCAGCTTCGACTTGAACGAGCAGTTCTTC TRBV5-1 NA TRBJ2-1 12 NA
CASSPGWGGSYEQYF TGTGCCAGCAGTCCTGGTTGGGGGGGATCCTACGAGCAGTACTTC TRBV27 NA TRBJ2-7 15 TRBD2
CASSIPAGAGETEAFF TGTGCCAGTAGTATTCCGGCAGGGGCGGGGGAGACTGAAGCTTTCTTT TRBV19 few TRBJ1-1 16 NA
CASSYWEGNEKLFF TGTGCCAGCAGTTATTGGGAGGGGAATGAAAAACTGTTTTTT TRBV6-5 NA TRBJ1-4 14 NA
CASSILGEETQYF TGTGCCAGTAGTATCTTGGGAGAAGAGACCCAGTACTTC TRBV19 NA TRBJ2-5 13 NA
CASSLGVLASGNTIYF TGCGCCAGCAGCTTGGGGGTCCTAGCCTCTGGAAACACCATATATTTT TRBV5-1 NA TRBJ1-3 16 NA
CASSPHDIPEAFF TGTGCCAGCAGCCCTCATGACATACCTGAAGCTTTCTTT TRBV7-9 few TRBJ1-1 13 NA
CSGRGANTEAFF TGCAGCGGGCGGGGGGCTAACACTGAAGCTTTCTTT TRBV29-1 NA TRBJ1-1 12 NA
CASSYSLLGMGYTF TGTGCCAGCAGTTACTCCCTCCTGGGCATGGGCTACACCTTC TRBV6-5 NA TRBJ1-2 14 NA
CATSRDPGQGNQPQHF TGTGCCACCAGCAGAGATCCGGGACAGGGCAATCAGCCCCAGCATTTT TRBV15 NA TRBJ1-5 16 TRBD1
CASSLDRFYGYTF TGTGCCAGCAGCCTCGACAGGTTCTATGGCTACACCTTC TRBV12-3/TRBV12-4 NA TRBJ1-2 13 NA
CASSQIELAGWETQYF TGTGCCAGCAGCCAAATCGAACTAGCGGGGTGGGAGACCCAGTACTTC TRBV3-1/TRBV3-2 NA TRBJ2-5 16 TRBD2
CASSFRAAGYEQYF TGTGCCAGCAGCTTTAGGGCAGCGGGCTACGAGCAGTACTTC TRBV7-9 NA TRBJ2-7 14 NA
CASSVAPGGANTGELFF TGTGCCAGCAGCGTAGCTCCGGGGGGGGCGAACACCGGGGAGCTGTTTTTT TRBV9 NA TRBJ2-2 17 TRBD2
CASSLGAGSQETQYF TGTGCCAGCAGCTTAGGCGCGGGGTCCCAAGAGACCCAGTACTTC TRBV11-2 NA TRBJ2-5 15 NA
CASSIEGLVQGYYGYTF TGTGCCAGCAGCATTGAGGGACTCGTACAGGGGTACTATGGCTACACCTTC TRBV7-6 NA TRBJ1-2 17 TRBD1
CASSGQGATGELFF TGTGCCAGCAGTGGACAGGGGGCGACCGGGGAGCTGTTTTTT TRBV2 NA TRBJ2-2 14 TRBD1
CASSHRDRGDSEQFF TGTGCCAGCAGCCACCGGGACAGGGGAGATAGTGAGCAGTTCTTC TRBV7-8 NA TRBJ2-1 15 TRBD1
CASSQEGGWDGYTF TGTGCCAGCAGCCAAGAGGGGGGTTGGGATGGCTACACCTTC TRBV3-1/TRBV3-2 NA TRBJ1-2 14 NA
CASSQGRGLQPQHF TGCGCCAGCAGCCAAGGGAGGGGACTGCAGCCCCAGCATTTT TRBV4-3 once TRBJ1-5 14 NA
CASSYGTGEGTDTQYF TGTGCCAGCAGCTATGGGACAGGGGAGGGAACAGATACGCAGTATTTT TRBV11-2 NA TRBJ2-3 16 TRBD1
CAISESRANYGYTF TGTGCCATCAGTGAGTCGCGGGCTAACTATGGCTACACCTTC TRBV10-3 NA TRBJ1-2 14 NA
CAISEAGGPKFF TGTGCCATCAGTGAGGCGGGGGGGCCGAAGTTCTTC TRBV10-3 NA TRBJ2-1 12 TRBD2
CASSVGHGISGSTDTQYF TGTGCCAGCAGCGTAGGCCATGGGATTAGCGGTAGCACAGATACGCAGTATTTT TRBV9 NA TRBJ2-3 18 NA
CAWSVQGGETQYF TGTGCCTGGAGTGTACAGGGGGGAGAGACCCAGTACTTC TRBV30 few TRBJ2-5 13 TRBD1
CASSPRLAGSYNEQFF TGCGCCAGCAGCCCGCGACTAGCGGGGTCCTACAATGAGCAGTTCTTC TRBV5-1 NA TRBJ2-1 16 TRBD2
CASSRDTIPSYEQYF TGTGCCAGCAGCAGGGACACCATTCCCTCCTACGAGCAGTACTTC TRBV6-5 NA TRBJ2-7 15 NA
CASSLGTEAFF TGTGCCAGCAGCCTCGGCACTGAAGCTTTCTTT TRBV7-8 once TRBJ1-1 11 NA
CASSLRGKTYEQYF TGTGCCAGCAGTTTAAGGGGGAAAACCTACGAGCAGTACTTC TRBV27 once TRBJ2-7 14 NA
CARSHTGGNTEAFF TGTGCCAGAAGCCATACAGGGGGGAACACTGAAGCTTTCTTT TRBV5-3 NA TRBJ1-1 14 TRBD1
CASSYGQGTEAFF TGTGCCAGCAGCTACGGACAGGGGACTGAAGCTTTCTTT TRBV7-7 NA TRBJ1-1 13 TRBD1
CASEEGQGAGEQFF TGTGCCAGCGAAGAGGGACAGGGGGCTGGTGAGCAGTTCTTC TRBV27 many TRBJ2-1 14 TRBD1
CASSLTGSQGEKLFF TGTGCCAGCAGTCTTACGGGGTCCCAGGGGGAAAAACTGTTTTTT TRBV11-2 NA TRBJ1-4 15 NA